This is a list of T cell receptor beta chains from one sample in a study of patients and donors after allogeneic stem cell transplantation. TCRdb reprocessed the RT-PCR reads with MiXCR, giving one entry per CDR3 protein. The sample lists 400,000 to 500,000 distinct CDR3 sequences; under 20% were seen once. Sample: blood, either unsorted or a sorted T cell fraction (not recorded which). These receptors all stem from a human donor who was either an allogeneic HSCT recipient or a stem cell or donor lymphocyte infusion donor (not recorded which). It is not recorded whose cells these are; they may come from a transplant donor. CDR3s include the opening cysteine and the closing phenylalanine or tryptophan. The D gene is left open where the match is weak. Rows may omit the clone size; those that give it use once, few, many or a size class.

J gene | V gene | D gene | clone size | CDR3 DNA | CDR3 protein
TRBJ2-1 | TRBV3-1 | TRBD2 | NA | TGTGCCAGCAGCCAAGATGGGACTATTAGCAATGAGCAGTTCTTC | CASSQDGTISNEQFF
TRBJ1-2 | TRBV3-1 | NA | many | TGTGCCAGCAGCCAAGACGAGGGGTATGGCTACACCTTC | CASSQDEGYGYTF
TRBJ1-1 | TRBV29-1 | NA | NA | TGCAGCGTAACAGGGTTCACTGAAGCTTTCTTT | CSVTGFTEAFF
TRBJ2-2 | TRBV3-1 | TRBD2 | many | TGTGCCAGCAGCCTACTAGCGGGAGGCCCCGGGGAGCTGTTTTTT | CASSLLAGGPGELFF
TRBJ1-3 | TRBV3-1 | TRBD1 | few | TGTGCCAGCGGGGACGGACAGGGGACGGGAAACACCATATATTTT | CASGDGQGTGNTIYF
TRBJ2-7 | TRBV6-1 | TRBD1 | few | TGTGCCAGCAGCTCCGGGACAGGGGGGACCTACGAGCAGTACTTC | CASSSGTGGTYEQYF
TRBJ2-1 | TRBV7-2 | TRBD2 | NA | TGTGCCAGCAGCTCCGGACTAGGCGCGGGGGGGCAGAATGAGCAGTTCTTC | CASSSGLGAGGQNEQFF
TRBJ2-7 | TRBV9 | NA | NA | TGTGCCAGCAGCGCGCAACCGGGCCCTGAATTCTACGAGCAGTACTTC | CASSAQPGPEFYEQYF
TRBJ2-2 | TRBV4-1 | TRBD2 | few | TGCGCCAGCACCCCGGGACTAGGGTACGGGGAGCTGTTTTTT | CASTPGLGYGELFF
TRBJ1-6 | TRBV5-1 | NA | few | TGCGCCAGCAGCTTGGGTCGCAGGGGCGAAAGGGGATCACCCCTCCACTTT | CASSLGRRGERGSPLHF
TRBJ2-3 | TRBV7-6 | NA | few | TGTGCCAGCAGCTTAGCGGGGTTCAGGGGTACAGATACGCAGTATTTT | CASSLAGFRGTDTQYF
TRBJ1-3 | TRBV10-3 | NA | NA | TGTGCCATCAGAGAAGGAAACACCATATATTTT | CAIREGNTIYF
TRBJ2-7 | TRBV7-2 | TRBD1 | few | TGTGCCAGCAGGAGACAGGGGTACGAGCAGTACTTC | CASRRQGYEQYF
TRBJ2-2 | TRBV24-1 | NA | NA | TGTGCCACCAGTCCCCCGGTTAGGTGGAGCACCGGGGAGCTGTTTTTT | CATSPPVRWSTGELFF
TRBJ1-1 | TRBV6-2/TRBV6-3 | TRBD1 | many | TGTGCCAGCAGACCACGGGGACAGGGAGTGAGGACTGAAGCTTTCTTT | CASRPRGQGVRTEAFF
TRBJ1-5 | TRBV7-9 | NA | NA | TGTGCCAGCAGCGTTACAGGTTCCCCCTTGACCCAGCCCCAGCATTTT | CASSVTGSPLTQPQHF
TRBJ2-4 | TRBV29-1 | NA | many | TGCAGCGTTGAATTAACCAGGGTCAAAAACATTCAGTACTTC | CSVELTRVKNIQYF
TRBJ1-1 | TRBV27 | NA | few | TGTGCCAGCAGTTTATCTCGCAGGGTCGAAGCTTTCTTT | CASSLSRRVEAFF
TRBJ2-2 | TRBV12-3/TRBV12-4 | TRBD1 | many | TGTGCCAGACAGGGGAACGGGGAGCTGTTTTTT | CARQGNGELFF
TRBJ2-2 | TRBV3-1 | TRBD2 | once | TGTGCCAGCAGCCCCCTAGCGGCCGGGGTCACCGGGGAGCTGTTTTTT | CASSPLAAGVTGELFF
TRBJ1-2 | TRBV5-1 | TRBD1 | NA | TGCGCCAGCAGCTTGGGGGACAGAATCTATGGCTACACCTTC | CASSLGDRIYGYTF
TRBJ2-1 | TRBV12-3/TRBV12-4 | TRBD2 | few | TGTGCCAGCAGTCGCAACCCGGGACTAGCCAATGAGCAGTTCTTC | CASSRNPGLANEQFF
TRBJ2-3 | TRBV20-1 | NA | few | TGCAGTGCGGGCCGGGGGACCTCGTCTAGCACAGATACGCAGTATTTT | CSAGRGTSSSTDTQYF
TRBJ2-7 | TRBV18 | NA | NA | TGTGCCAGCTCACTAATCCGGGACCCGGGTCCTTACGAGCAGTACTTC | CASSLIRDPGPYEQYF
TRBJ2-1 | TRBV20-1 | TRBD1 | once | TGCAGTGCTAGAGATCAGGGGACAGTACTCAATGAGCAGTTCTTC | CSARDQGTVLNEQFF